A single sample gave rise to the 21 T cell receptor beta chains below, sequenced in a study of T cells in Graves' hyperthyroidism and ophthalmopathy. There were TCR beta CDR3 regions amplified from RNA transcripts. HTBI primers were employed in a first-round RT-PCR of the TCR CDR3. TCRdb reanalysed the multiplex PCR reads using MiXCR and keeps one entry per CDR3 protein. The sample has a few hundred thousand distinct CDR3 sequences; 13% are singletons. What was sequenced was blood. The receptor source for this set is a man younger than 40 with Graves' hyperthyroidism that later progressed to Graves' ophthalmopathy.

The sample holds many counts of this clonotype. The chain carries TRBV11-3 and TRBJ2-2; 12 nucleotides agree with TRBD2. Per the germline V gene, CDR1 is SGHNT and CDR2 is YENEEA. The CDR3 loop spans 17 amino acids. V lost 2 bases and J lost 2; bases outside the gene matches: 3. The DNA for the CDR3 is TGTGCCAGCAGCTTAACTAGCGGGGGGCTTAACACCGGGGAGCTGTTTTTT. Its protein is CASSLTSGGLNTGELFF.

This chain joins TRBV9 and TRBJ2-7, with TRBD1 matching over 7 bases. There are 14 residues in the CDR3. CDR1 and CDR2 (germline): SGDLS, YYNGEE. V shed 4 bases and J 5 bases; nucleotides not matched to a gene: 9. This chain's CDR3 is CASSLDNRGHEQYF. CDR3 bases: TGTGCCAGCAGCCTCGACAACAGGGGCCACGAGCAGTACTTC.

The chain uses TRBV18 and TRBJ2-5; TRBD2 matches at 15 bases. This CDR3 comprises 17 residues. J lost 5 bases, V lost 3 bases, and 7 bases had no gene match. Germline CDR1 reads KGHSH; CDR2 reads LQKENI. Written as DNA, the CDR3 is TGTGCCAGCTCACCTCCGGGACTAGCGGGGGGTACGGAGACCCAGTACTTC. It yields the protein CASSPPGLAGGTETQYF.

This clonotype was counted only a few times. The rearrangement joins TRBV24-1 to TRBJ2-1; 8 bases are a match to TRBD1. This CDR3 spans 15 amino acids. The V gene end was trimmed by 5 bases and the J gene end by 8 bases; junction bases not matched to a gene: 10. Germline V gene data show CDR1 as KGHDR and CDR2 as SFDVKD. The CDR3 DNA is TGTGCCACCAGTGGCCGACAGGGGATCGCAGATGAGCAGTTCTTC. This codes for CATSGRQGIADEQFF.

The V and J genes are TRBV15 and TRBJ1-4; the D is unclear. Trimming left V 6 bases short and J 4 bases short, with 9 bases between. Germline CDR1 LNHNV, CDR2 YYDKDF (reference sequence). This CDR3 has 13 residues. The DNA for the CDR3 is TGTGCCACCAGGGGAGAGGTTAATGAAAAACTGTTTTTT. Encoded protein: CATRGEVNEKLFF.

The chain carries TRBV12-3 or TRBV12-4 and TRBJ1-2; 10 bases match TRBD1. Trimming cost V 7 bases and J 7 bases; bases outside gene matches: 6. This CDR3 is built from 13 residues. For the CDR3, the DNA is TGTGCCAGCACCGGGACAGGGGCAAGTGGCTACACCTTC. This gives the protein CASTGTGASGYTF.

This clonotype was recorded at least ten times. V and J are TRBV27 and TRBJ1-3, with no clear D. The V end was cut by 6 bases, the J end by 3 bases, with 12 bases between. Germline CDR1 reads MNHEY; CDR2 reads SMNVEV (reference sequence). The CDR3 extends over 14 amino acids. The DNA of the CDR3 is TGTGCCAGCAGCCTCACCCCTATTGGAAACACCATATATTTT. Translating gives CASSLTPIGNTIYF.

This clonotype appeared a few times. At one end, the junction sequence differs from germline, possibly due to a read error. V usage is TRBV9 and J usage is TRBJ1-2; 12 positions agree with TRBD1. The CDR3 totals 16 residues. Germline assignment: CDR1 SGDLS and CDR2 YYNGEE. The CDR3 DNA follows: TGTGCCAGCAGCGTTGCCGGGACAGGGGGCTTCTATAGCTACACCTTC. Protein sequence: CASSVAGTGGFYSYTF.

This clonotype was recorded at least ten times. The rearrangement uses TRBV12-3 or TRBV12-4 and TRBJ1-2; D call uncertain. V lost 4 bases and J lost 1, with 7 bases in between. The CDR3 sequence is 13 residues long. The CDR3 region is CASSSVVNYGYTF. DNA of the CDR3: TGTGCCAGCAGTTCGGTGGTTAACTATGGCTACACCTTC.

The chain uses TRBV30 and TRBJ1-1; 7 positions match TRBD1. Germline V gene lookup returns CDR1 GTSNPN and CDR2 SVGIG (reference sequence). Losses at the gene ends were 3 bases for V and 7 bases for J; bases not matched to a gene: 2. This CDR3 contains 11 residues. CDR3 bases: TGTGCCTGGAGGGGGGACAGTGAAGCTTTCTTT. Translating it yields CAWRGDSEAFF.

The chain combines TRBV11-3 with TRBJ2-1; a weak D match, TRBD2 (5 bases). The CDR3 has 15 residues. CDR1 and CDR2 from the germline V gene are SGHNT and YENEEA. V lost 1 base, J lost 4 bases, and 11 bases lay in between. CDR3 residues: CASSLALENYNEQFF. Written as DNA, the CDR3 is TGTGCCAGCAGCTTAGCACTAGAAAATTACAATGAGCAGTTCTTC.

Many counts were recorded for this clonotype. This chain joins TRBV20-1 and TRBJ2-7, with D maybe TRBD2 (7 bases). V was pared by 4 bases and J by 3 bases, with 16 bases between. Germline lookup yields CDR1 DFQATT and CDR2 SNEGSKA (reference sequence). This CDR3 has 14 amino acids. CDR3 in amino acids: CSAKGEGGFYEQYF. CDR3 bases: TGCAGTGCTAAAGGAGAGGGGGGGTTCTACGAGCAGTACTTC.

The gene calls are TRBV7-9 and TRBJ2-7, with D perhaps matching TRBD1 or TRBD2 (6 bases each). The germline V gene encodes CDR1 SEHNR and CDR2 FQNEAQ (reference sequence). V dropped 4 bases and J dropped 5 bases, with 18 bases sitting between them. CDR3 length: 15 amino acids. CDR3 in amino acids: CASSWWGRGEDEQYF. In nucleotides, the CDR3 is TGTGCCAGCAGCTGGTGGGGGCGCGGGGAGGACGAGCAGTACTTC. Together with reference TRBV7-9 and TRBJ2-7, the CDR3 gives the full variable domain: DTGVSQNPRHKITKRGQNVTFRCDPISEHNRLYWYRQTLGQGPEFLTYFQNEAQLEKSRLLSDRFSAERPKGSFSTLEIQRTEQGDSAMYLCASSWWGRGEDEQYFGPGTRLTVT.

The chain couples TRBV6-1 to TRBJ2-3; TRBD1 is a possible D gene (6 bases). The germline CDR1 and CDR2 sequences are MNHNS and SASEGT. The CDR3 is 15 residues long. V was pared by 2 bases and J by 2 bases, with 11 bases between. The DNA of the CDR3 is TGTGCCAGCAGTGAATGGAAGGGGGTCACAGATACGCAGTATTTT. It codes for CASSEWKGVTDTQYF.

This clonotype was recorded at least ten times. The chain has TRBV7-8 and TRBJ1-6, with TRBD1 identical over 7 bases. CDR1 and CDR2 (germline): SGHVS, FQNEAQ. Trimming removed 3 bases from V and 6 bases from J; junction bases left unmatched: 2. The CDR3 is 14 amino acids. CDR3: CASSLTGTNSPLHF. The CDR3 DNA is TGTGCCAGCAGCTTGACAGGGACTAATTCACCCCTCCACTTT.

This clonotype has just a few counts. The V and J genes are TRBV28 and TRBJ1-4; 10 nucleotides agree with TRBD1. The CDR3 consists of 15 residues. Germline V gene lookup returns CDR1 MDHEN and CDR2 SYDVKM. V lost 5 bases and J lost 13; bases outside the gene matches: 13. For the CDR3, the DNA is TGTGCCAGCAGTGGTTGGGGACAGGGGCCGGCCTTACTGTTTTTT. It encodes CASSGWGQGPALLFF. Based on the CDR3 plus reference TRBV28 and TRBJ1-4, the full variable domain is DVKVTQSSRYLVKRTGEKVFLECVQDMDHENMFWYRQDPGLGLRLIYFSYDVKMKEKGDIPEGYSVSREKKERFSLILESASTNQTSMYLCASSGWGQGPALLFFGSGTQLSVL.

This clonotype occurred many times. The CDR3: CASSELTANYGYTF. In DNA form, the CDR3 reads TGTGCCAGCAGTGAACTGACGGCAAACTATGGCTACACCTTC. The chain is built from TRBV6-1 and TRBJ1-2; D unclear. The V gene lost 2 bases and the J gene lost 2 bases, with 9 bases spanning the gap. CDR3 length: 14 amino acids. Germline CDR1 MNHNS, CDR2 SASEGT.

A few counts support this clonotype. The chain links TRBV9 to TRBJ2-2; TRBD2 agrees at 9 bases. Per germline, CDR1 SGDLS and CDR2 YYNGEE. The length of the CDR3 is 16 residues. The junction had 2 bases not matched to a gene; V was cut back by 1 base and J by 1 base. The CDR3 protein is CASSVSTSGNTGELFF. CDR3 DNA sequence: TGTGCCAGCAGCGTATCGACTAGCGGGAACACCGGGGAGCTGTTTTTT. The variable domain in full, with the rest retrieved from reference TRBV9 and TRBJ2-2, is DSGVTQTPKHLITATGQRVTLRCSPRSGDLSVYWYQQSLDQGLQFLIQYYNGEERAKGNILERFSAQQFPDLHSELNLSSLELGDSALYFCASSVSTSGNTGELFFGEGSRLTVL.

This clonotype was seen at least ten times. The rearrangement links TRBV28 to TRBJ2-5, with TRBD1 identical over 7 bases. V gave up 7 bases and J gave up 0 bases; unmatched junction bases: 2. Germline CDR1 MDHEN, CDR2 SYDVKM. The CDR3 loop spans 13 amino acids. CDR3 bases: TGTGCCAGCAACGGACAGGACCAAGAGACCCAGTACTTC. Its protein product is CASNGQDQETQYF.

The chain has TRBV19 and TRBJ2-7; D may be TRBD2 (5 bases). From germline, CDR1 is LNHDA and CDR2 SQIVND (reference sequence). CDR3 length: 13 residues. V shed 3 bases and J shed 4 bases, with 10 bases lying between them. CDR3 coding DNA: TGTGCCAGTAGTATGGGCGGGTATTACGAGCAGTACTTC. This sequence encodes CASSMGGYYEQYF.

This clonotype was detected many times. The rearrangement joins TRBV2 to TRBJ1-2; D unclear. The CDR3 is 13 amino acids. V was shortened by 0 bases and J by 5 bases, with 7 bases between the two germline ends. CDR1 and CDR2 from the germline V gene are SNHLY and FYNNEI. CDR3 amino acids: CASSEAAVYGYTF. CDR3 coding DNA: TGTGCCAGCAGTGAAGCGGCAGTTTATGGCTACACCTTC.